This entry describes one TCR beta chain. The sample originates from a study of blood T cell repertoires in COVID-19. Study-wide background: There were acute and convalescent COVID-19 samples, and they came from the United States, Italy and Spain. PBMCs, B-cell-depleted T cells, or T cells were the source of the cDNA or gDNA that made up the material.

Authors' analysis steps: Estimation of nucleated cell counts relied on the amplification of reference gene primers. Method: immunoSEQ multiplex PCR; TCRdb's copy keeps in-frame clones and lacks some. V, J and clone size were drawn from that table, and D and trimming were deduced from the DNA. The sample includes a few hundred thousand clones, over 75% seen only once; the top ten take 1.9%. The CDR3 contains 18 residues. The germline V gene encodes CDR1 MGHRA and CDR2 YSYEKL. V was pared by 2 bases and J by 1 base, with 9 bases of the junction left unmatched. The chain is built from TRBV4-1 and TRBJ1-5; 9 bases are shared with TRBD1. The sequenced sample was peripheral blood. This receptor was identified in a man under 40 who had recovered from COVID-19. In DNA form, the CDR3 reads TGCGCCAGCAGCCAACAGGGACAGGGAGGGGGAAGCAATCAGCCCCAGCATTTT. It is translated as CASSQQGQGGGSNQPQHF.